This TCR beta chain was recovered during a study of vaccination effects on CD4 cells after COVID-19. Overall study context: As their vaccination, participants received two doses of either BNT162b2 or mRNA-1273.

CDR1 is SGHDN, CDR2 FVKESK, per germline. V lost 3 bases and J 1 base, leaving 3 bases between the germline ends. This CDR3 region has 13 residues. Antigen-specific CD4+ T cell clonotypes were called by their expansion after viral peptide-pool culture in ViraFEST. Upon completion of 10 days in culture, CD4+ T cells were isolated. Infection dated between March and December 2020, before the Alpha, Beta and Delta variants reached the United States. Produced via immunoSEQ multiplex PCR; TCRdb's table is partial and in-frame only. Of roughly 24,000 clones listed, approximately 79% were seen once; the top ten hold 16%. Comment on this clone: Its antigen is currently unknown.

This sequence was found in a human donor who had a prior SARS-CoV-2 infection. The chain couples TRBV14 to TRBJ2-2; D gene ambiguous. Sample: CD4+ T cells from PBMCs cultured with SARS-CoV-2 spike peptides, taken before COVID-19 vaccination. The CDR3 bases are TGTGCCAGCAGCCAGGGGAACACCGGGGAGCTGTTTTTT. It translates to CASSQGNTGELFF. The full variable domain, rest sourced from reference TRBV14 and TRBJ2-2, is EAGVTQFPSHSVIEKGQTVTLRCDPISGHDNLYWYRRVMGKEIKFLLHFVKESKQDESGMPNNRFLAERTGGTYSTLKVQPAELEDSGVYFCASSQGNTGELFFGEGSRLTVL.